These T cell receptor beta chains were read from a single sample in a study of OX40 agonist ivuxolimab in advanced cancers. This table comes from immunoSEQ multiplex PCR, and its TCRdb copy is limited to in-frame clones, with some not included. The sample records just over 80,000 clones, around nine tenths being singletons. This specimen was CD4+ or CD8+ T cells sorted from blood, taken in a trial of the OX40 agonist ivuxolimab. These receptors all come from an adult with an advanced solid tumor such as melanoma, head and neck, liver or kidney cancer. CDR3s include the opening cysteine and the closing phenylalanine or tryptophan. A D gene is named only where the DNA matches it firmly. Size is omitted from some rows. Given values are once, few, many or a class for expanded clones.

D gene,clone size,J gene,V gene,CDR3 DNA,CDR3 protein
TRBD1,.,TRBJ1-1,TRBV4-3,TGCGCCAGCAGCCAAACCGCGGGACAGGGGTTCTCGAACACTGAAGCTTTCTTT,CASSQTAGQGFSNTEAFF
.,.,TRBJ2-7,TRBV6-1,TGTGCCAGCAGTGTGAGGGCTCCAAATTACGAGCAGTACTTC,CASSVRAPNYEQYF
.,.,TRBJ2-1,TRBV10-1,TGCGCCAGCAGTGGGACTATAACTAGGTTCTCCTACAATGAGCAGTTCTTC,CASSGTITRFSYNEQFF
TRBD1,.,TRBJ1-1,TRBV5-5,TGTGCCAGCAGCGAGGGACAGGGGTTTGAAGCTTTCTTT,CASSEGQGFEAFF
.,.,TRBJ2-1,TRBV7-2,TGTGCCAGCAGCCACCTAGGTGATGAGCAGTTCTTC,CASSHLGDEQFF
.,.,TRBJ2-3,TRBV27,TGTGCCAGCAGTCCGAGCGGAGATACGCAGTATTTT,CASSPSGDTQYF
.,.,TRBJ2-2,TRBV4-2,TGTGCCAGCAGCCAAAAGCTCGGGGTCAGCGGGGAGCTGTTTTTT,CASSQKLGVSGELFF
TRBD1,.,TRBJ2-3,TRBV29-1,TGCAGCGAGTCGGACAGGGCTGGAGATACGCAGTATTTT,CSESDRAGDTQYF
TRBD1,.,TRBJ1-1,TRBV5-6,TGTGCCAGCAGTAAGGCAGGGGGTGATGGTGAAGCTTTCTTT,CASSKAGGDGEAFF
.,.,TRBJ2-7,TRBV7-8,TGTGCCAGCAGCTTAGCAGGGCGTGGAGTGGTCGAGCAGTACTTC,CASSLAGRGVVEQYF
.,once,TRBJ2-3,TRBV5-1,TGCGCCAGCAGCTTGTACGGGGGAAGCACAGATACGCAGTATTTT,CASSLYGGSTDTQYF
.,.,TRBJ1-1,TRBV6-1,TGTGCCAGCAGTCCTAGGTCAGGGAACACTGAAGCTTTCTTT,CASSPRSGNTEAFF
.,.,TRBJ2-7,TRBV19,TGTGCCAGCCGTAACGGGGGTACCCACGAGCAGTACTTC,CASRNGGTHEQYF
TRBD1,.,TRBJ1-1,TRBV2,TGTGCCAGCAGTGAAAGCGTGACAGGGAGTTTGGCTTTCTTT,CASSESVTGSLAFF